A selection of T cell receptor beta chains follows, all from one sample in a study of cytomegalovirus exposure and HLA in healthy donors. Generated by immunoSEQ multiplex PCR, the TCRdb table keeps only in-frame clones and is missing some. Of about 120,000 clones listed, 74% were seen once; the top ten hold about 2%. The sample comprised PBMCs. Source of these receptors: a human donor in good health. Each CDR3 is given with its conserved first and last residue. A D gene is named only where the DNA matches it firmly. A row's size may be missing; if present it is once, few, many or a size class.

TGTGCCAGCAGCGAAGAGCGGGGGGTCAATCAGCCCCAGCATTTT	CASSEERGVNQPQHF	few	NA	TRBJ1-5	TRBV2	15
TGTGCCAGCACCTTAACGACCAGCAGGGGAGAGACCCAGTACTTC	CASTLTTSRGETQYF	NA	NA	TRBJ2-5	TRBV7-2	15
TGTGCCAGCAGTGGGAACAGGGGGCGGTCCTATGGCTACACCTTC	CASSGNRGRSYGYTF	NA	TRBD1	TRBJ1-2	TRBV6-1	15
TGCGCCAGCAGCCGGGACAGTTACGAGCAGTACTTC	CASSRDSYEQYF	NA	TRBD1	TRBJ2-7	TRBV5-1	12
TGTGCCAGCAGCCGACAGGGACAGCAGAACACTGAAGCTTTCTTT	CASSRQGQQNTEAFF	NA	TRBD1	TRBJ1-1	TRBV7-9	15
TGTGCCAGCAGCTTTAGCCGGGACTACAACGGGCCCGAGCAGTACTTC	CASSFSRDYNGPEQYF	NA	TRBD2	TRBJ2-7	TRBV7-6	16
TGTGCCATCAAGAATAGCGGGGGGCCGGGAGAGACCCAGTACTTC	CAIKNSGGPGETQYF	NA	TRBD2	TRBJ2-5	TRBV10-3	15
TGTGCCAGCAGCTTATGGGTAGCGGGAGATTGGGATGAGCAGTTCTTC	CASSLWVAGDWDEQFF	NA	TRBD2	TRBJ2-1	TRBV7-2	16
TGCGCCAGCAGCTGGGACAGGGATGGAGAGACCCAGTACTTC	CASSWDRDGETQYF	NA	TRBD1	TRBJ2-5	TRBV5-1	14
TGTGCCAGCAGCTTAGGTTTTATAATGCAGCAAGAGACCCAGTACTTC	CASSLGFIMQQETQYF	NA	NA	TRBJ2-5	TRBV7-2	16
TGTGCCAGCAGCCTCGACAGGGGGCATGAGCAGTACTTC	CASSLDRGHEQYF	NA	TRBD1	TRBJ2-7	TRBV11-2	13
TGCGCCAGCAGCTTGGGCCACAGGGATCTCTATGGCTACACCTTC	CASSLGHRDLYGYTF	NA	NA	TRBJ1-2	TRBV5-1	15
TGTGCCAGCAGCCGACAGGGGGCAGGTTATTCACCCCTCCACTTT	CASSRQGAGYSPLHF	NA	TRBD1	TRBJ1-6	TRBV6-5	15
TGTGCCTCTCTAGCGCAGGGAGGCAATGAGCAGTTCTTC	CASLAQGGNEQFF	few	NA	TRBJ2-1	TRBV5-4	13
TGTGCCAGCAGCTTGGAGGGGACCAGGGGGGAAAAACTGTTTTTT	CASSLEGTRGEKLFF	NA	TRBD1	TRBJ1-4	TRBV5-8	15
TGTGCCAGCAGCTTAGAGCGCAATCAGCCCCAGCATTTT	CASSLERNQPQHF	NA	NA	TRBJ1-5	TRBV13	13
TGTGCCAGCACCACTCGTGGAGGCACTCTGAACACTGAAGCTTTCTTT	CASTTRGGTLNTEAFF	NA	NA	TRBJ1-1	TRBV5-6	16
TGCGCCACCAATCAGCGGGAGGCCTCCGAGCAGTACTTC	CATNQREASEQYF	NA	TRBD2	TRBJ2-7	TRBV10-2	13
TGTGCCAGCAGCTTTAAAACTCGACAGGGGGAACGCACAGATACGCAGTATTTT	CASSFKTRQGERTDTQYF	NA	TRBD1	TRBJ2-3	TRBV7-2	18
TGTGCCAGCAACCAAGAAGGGGGTTACACTGAAGCTTTCTTT	CASNQEGGYTEAFF	NA	NA	TRBJ1-1	TRBV7-3	14
TGTGCCACCAGCAGGGACAGGGGGGATGAAAAACTGTTTTTT	CATSRDRGDEKLFF	NA	TRBD1	TRBJ1-4	TRBV15	14
TGTGCCAGCAGTGCGGCGGGCTCCTACAATGAGCAGTTCTTC	CASSAAGSYNEQFF	NA	NA	TRBJ2-1	TRBV2	14
TGTGCCACCACCGGAGGACAGGGTCACTACGAGCAGTACTTC	CATTGGQGHYEQYF	once	TRBD1	TRBJ2-7	TRBV15	14
TGTGCCAGCAGCTTTGACTCCGGGGAGCTGTTTTTT	CASSFDSGELFF	NA	NA	TRBJ2-2	TRBV5-4	12
TGTGCCAGCAGTTTGTCCATTAGCTCCTACAATGAGCAGTTCTTC	CASSLSISSYNEQFF	NA	NA	TRBJ2-1	TRBV28	15
TGTGCCAGTAGCAATAACAGGGGGATCACGTACACCGGGGAGCTGTTTTTT	CASSNNRGITYTGELFF	NA	TRBD1	TRBJ2-2	TRBV19	17
TGTGCCAGCAGCTTAGGAGCAGGCTACGAGCAGTACTTC	CASSLGAGYEQYF	NA	NA	TRBJ2-7	TRBV11-1	13
TGCGCCAGCAGCTTACTAGCGGGGAGCAGTCTGGAGCAGTACTTC	CASSLLAGSSLEQYF	NA	TRBD2	TRBJ2-7	TRBV5-1	15
TGCGCCAGCAGCCAAGATCAGGGGAGAACAGATACGCAGTATTTT	CASSQDQGRTDTQYF	NA	NA	TRBJ2-3	TRBV4-1	15
TGTGCCAGCAGTTCAGCGGGGGCGGCCTTCTACGAGCAGTACTTC	CASSSAGAAFYEQYF	NA	TRBD2	TRBJ2-7	TRBV28	15
TGTGCCAGCAGCGTACTTCGACAGGGTGGACCTTACGAGCAGTACTTC	CASSVLRQGGPYEQYF	NA	TRBD1	TRBJ2-7	TRBV13	16
TGTGCCAGCACCCGGGAGATAACAGGGGGCTATGGCTACACCTTC	CASTREITGGYGYTF	few	TRBD1	TRBJ1-2	TRBV7-2	15
TGCGCCAGCAGCCACCGTCCCGGGACAGCGAGGAGCTCCTACGAGCAGTACTTC	CASSHRPGTARSSYEQYF	NA	TRBD1	TRBJ2-7	TRBV5-1	18
TGTGCCAGCAGCCTACCGCGGGGGCAAAGGGGTAACTATGGCTACACCTTC	CASSLPRGQRGNYGYTF	NA	NA	TRBJ1-2	TRBV7-2	17
TGTGCCAGCAGTTCCCTTATTTCGGACAGGGGCACAGATACGCAGTATTTT	CASSSLISDRGTDTQYF	NA	TRBD1	TRBJ2-3	TRBV27	17
TGCGCCAGCAGTGAGGGCGGGACAGCGAACACTGAAGCTTTCTTT	CASSEGGTANTEAFF	NA	TRBD1	TRBJ1-1	TRBV10-1	15
TGCGCCAGCAGCTCGACAGGGACCACCTACAATGAGCAGTTCTTC	CASSSTGTTYNEQFF	once	TRBD1	TRBJ2-1	TRBV5-1	15
TGTGCCAGCAGACCTCCAGGACTAGCGGGGGGAGTAGAAGAGACCCAGTACTTC	CASRPPGLAGGVEETQYF	once	TRBD2	TRBJ2-5	TRBV2	18
TGTGCCAGCATATCCCAAGAGGGGGTCGGTGGCTACACCTTC	CASISQEGVGGYTF	few	NA	TRBJ1-2	TRBV6-1	14
TGCGCCAGCAGTTCCCGAGGCGCACTAGCGGACTACAATGAGCAGTTCTTC	CASSSRGALADYNEQFF	NA	TRBD2	TRBJ2-1	TRBV10-2	17
TGTGCCAGCAGTTTAGTCGAGCGGGCTGAAGCTTTCTTT	CASSLVERAEAFF	NA	NA	TRBJ1-1	TRBV7-6	13
TGCGCCAGCAGCTTGGAGGGGACAGGGAGCTCCTACGAGCAGTACTTC	CASSLEGTGSSYEQYF	NA	TRBD1	TRBJ2-7	TRBV5-1	16
TGTGCCAGCACCAACTTCAGAGGACAGGGAGCGCACGAGCAGTACTTC	CASTNFRGQGAHEQYF	NA	TRBD1	TRBJ2-7	TRBV7-9	16
TGTGCCAGCAGCGCCGGGGGGGTAAGGCTTCGGACCATATATTTT	CASSAGGVRLRTIYF	NA	NA	TRBJ1-3	TRBV11-2	15
TGTGCCAGCAGTGTCTTACCGGGACTAGCGGGAGTATCCACCGGGGAGCTGTTTTTT	CASSVLPGLAGVSTGELFF	NA	TRBD2	TRBJ2-2	TRBV27	19
TGCGCCAGCAGCTTGGAGGGGATGAGGGGCTACACCTTC	CASSLEGMRGYTF	NA	NA	TRBJ1-2	TRBV5-1	13
TGTGCCAGCAGTCTAGGGTCGGGAGATCAGCCCCAGCATTTT	CASSLGSGDQPQHF	NA	NA	TRBJ1-5	TRBV28	14
TGTGCCAGCGTCCGGGACAACTCCTACAATGAGCAGTTCTTC	CASVRDNSYNEQFF	few	NA	TRBJ2-1	TRBV2	14
TGTGCCAGCAGCTTGGACAGAATGGAAAAACTGTTTTTT	CASSLDRMEKLFF	NA	NA	TRBJ1-4	TRBV7-2	13
TGTGCCAGCAGCCTAGCGGGAGGGCCCTACGAGCAGTACTTC	CASSLAGGPYEQYF	NA	TRBD2	TRBJ2-7	TRBV7-8	14
TGTGCCAGCAGCCATCTAGCGGGGGGTGACGAGCAGTACTTC	CASSHLAGGDEQYF	NA	TRBD2	TRBJ2-7	TRBV14	14
TGTGCCAGCAGTTTCGATATTATAACACCGGAGGCGGGGGAGACCCAGTACTTC	CASSFDIITPEAGETQYF	NA	NA	TRBJ2-5	TRBV28	18
TGTGCCAGCAGTCTTGGACAAGCCTATGGCTACACCTTC	CASSLGQAYGYTF	NA	NA	TRBJ1-2	TRBV6-5	13
TGTGCCAGCTCACCTGCCGGGACAGGGGTTCGACAGCCCCAGCATTTT	CASSPAGTGVRQPQHF	few	TRBD1	TRBJ1-5	TRBV18	16
TGTGCCAGCAGTTTGAGGCCGAATTCACCCCTCCACTTT	CASSLRPNSPLHF	NA	NA	TRBJ1-6	TRBV28	13
TGTGCCAGTAGTATATCAAGCGGGGGCAGGAATGAGCAGTTCTTC	CASSISSGGRNEQFF	few	TRBD2	TRBJ2-1	TRBV19	15
TGTGCCAGCAGTCACCGGACTAGCGGGAGCTACATGGGCTCCTACAATGAGCAGTTCTTC	CASSHRTSGSYMGSYNEQFF	once	TRBD2	TRBJ2-1	TRBV27	20
TGTGCCAGTAGTACGGACAGGGGAGGGAATTCACCCCTCCACTTT	CASSTDRGGNSPLHF	once	TRBD1	TRBJ1-6	TRBV19	15
TGTGCCAGCAGTGACGGACAGGGAGGGAATCAGCCCCAGCATTTT	CASSDGQGGNQPQHF	NA	TRBD1	TRBJ1-5	TRBV6-1	15